The 16 T cell receptor beta chains below were found in one sample sequenced in a study of CD8 T cells in Susac syndrome. The RNA input was about 0.5 to 1 ug, and it was reverse transcribed with random hexamers. A single record per CDR3 protein comes from TCRdb applying MiXCR to the immunoSEQ multiplex PCR reads. This table has 77,000 or so distinct CDR3 sequences, approximately 94% appearing once. The specimen was CD4+ T cells from PBMCs. These receptors were taken from a human donor with Susac syndrome.

The rearrangement uses TRBV27 and TRBJ1-6; maybe TRBD1 (5 bases). V was shortened by 2 bases and J by 6 bases, with 8 bases between the two germline ends. Germline CDR1 reads MNHEY; CDR2 reads SMNVEV (reference sequence). This CDR3 region has 14 residues. As DNA, the CDR3 is TGTGCCAGCAGTTTAACGACAGCTAATTCACCCCTCCACTTT. It codes for CASSLTTANSPLHF.

The chain joins TRBV3-1 to TRBJ2-2; D tentatively reads TRBD1 or TRBD2 (5 bases each). The CDR3 is 18 residues long. The V and J ends lost 1 base and 1 base respectively, with 16 bases between them. Germline CDR1 and CDR2: LGHDT and YNNKEL (reference sequence). Here the CDR3 reads CASSQAGLAIENTGELFF. As DNA, the CDR3 is TGTGCCAGCAGCCAAGCGGGGCTAGCTATTGAGAACACCGGGGAGCTGTTTTTT. Together with reference TRBV3-1 and TRBJ2-2, the CDR3 gives the full variable domain: DTAVSQTPKYLVTQMGNDKSIKCEQNLGHDTMYWYKQDSKKFLKIMFSYNNKELIINETVPNRFSPKSPDKAHLNLHINSLELGDSAVYFCASSQAGLAIENTGELFFGEGSRLTVL.

V and J are TRBV20-1 and TRBJ2-3, with D unclear. The CDR3 sequence is 14 residues long. The germline V gene encodes CDR1 DFQATT and CDR2 SNEGSKA (reference sequence). The V and J ends lost 6 bases and 2 bases respectively, with 15 bases between them. The CDR3: CSASVLYLTDTQYF. The CDR3 DNA sequence: TGCAGTGCAAGTGTTCTGTACCTCACAGATACGCAGTATTTT.

The V gene is TRBV6-2 or TRBV6-3, the J gene TRBJ2-1; possible D gene TRBD1, 6 bases. The CDR3 has 17 residues. Per germline, CDR1 MNHEY and CDR2 SVGEGT. Deletions cut 0 bases from V and 5 bases from J, with 17 bases between. The CDR3 here is CASSYSILQGTNNEQFF. DNA for the CDR3: TGTGCCAGCAGTTACTCCATCTTACAGGGTACAAACAATGAGCAGTTCTTC.

The rearrangement links TRBV7-2 to TRBJ1-3; D gene ambiguous. The ends were cut back, 5 bases at V and 0 bases at J, with 23 bases in the middle. The length of the CDR3 is 19 residues. From germline, CDR1 is SGHTA and CDR2 FQGNSA. CDR3 sequence: CASSRRTGLSGSSGNTIYF. As DNA, the CDR3 is TGTGCCAGCAGCAGACGGACGGGGTTATCCGGGAGCTCTGGAAACACCATATATTTT.

This rearrangement joins TRBV3-1 to TRBJ2-5, with D unclear. The V and J ends lost 0 bases and 1 base respectively, with 12 bases between them. From germline, CDR1 is LGHDT and CDR2 YNNKEL (reference sequence). This CDR3 region has 16 residues. The CDR3 loop reads CASSQDPVGLQETQYF. The CDR3 coding sequence is TGTGCCAGCAGCCAAGATCCGGTAGGTCTCCAAGAGACCCAGTACTTC.

The V gene is TRBV5-4, the J gene TRBJ2-7; TRBD2 matches 11 bases. The CDR3 has 15 amino acids. Unmatched junction bases numbered 5, after V lost 1 base and J lost 5 bases. Germline V lookup: CDR1 SGHNT, CDR2 YYREEE (reference sequence). The CDR3 nucleotides are TGTGCCAGCAGCTTGACTAGCGGGAGTTTCAACGAGCAGTACTTC. It is translated as CASSLTSGSFNEQYF.

This chain joins TRBV7-9 and TRBJ2-4; no firm D call. Trimming took off 3 bases at V and 8 bases at J, with 5 bases between the two ends. This CDR3 has 11 residues. Germline CDR1 and CDR2: SEHNR and FQNEAQ (reference sequence). CDR3 nucleotide sequence: TGTGCCAGCAGCTTTCAGGACATTCAGTACTTC. It is translated as CASSFQDIQYF. Full variable domain (remainder filled in from reference TRBV7-9 and TRBJ2-4): DTGVSQNPRHKITKRGQNVTFRCDPISEHNRLYWYRQTLGQGPEFLTYFQNEAQLEKSRLLSDRFSAERPKGSFSTLEIQRTEQGDSAMYLCASSFQDIQYFGAGTRLSVL.

Here the CDR3 reads CASSGTMAFYGYTF. DNA for the CDR3: TGTGCCAGCAGTGGGACTATGGCTTTCTATGGCTACACCTTC. J is TRBJ1-2 and V is TRBV2; no clear D gene. The CDR3 length is 14 residues. V shed 4 bases and J shed 4 bases, with 13 bases lying between them. Germline V lookup: CDR1 SNHLY, CDR2 FYNNEI.

V gene TRBV6-5 combines with J gene TRBJ1-2; 9 bases are shared with TRBD1. The CDR3 runs to 15 residues. V gave up 6 bases and J gave up 7 bases; unmatched junction bases: 12. The V gene's germline CDR1 is MNHEY and CDR2 SVGAGI. This CDR3 is CASSVSGQGGRGYTF. The CDR3 nucleotides read TGTGCCAGCAGCGTATCGGGACAGGGAGGCCGTGGCTACACCTTC.

This clonotype showed up just once. The chain has TRBV12-3 or TRBV12-4 and TRBJ2-7; D not resolved. The CDR3 length is 16 residues. V was shortened by 1 base and J by 3 bases, with 16 bases between the two germline ends. The CDR3 protein is CASSLEEGTLHYEQYF. Written as DNA, the CDR3 is TGTGCCAGCAGTTTAGAGGAAGGCACCCTCCACTACGAGCAGTACTTC.

The chain recombines TRBV13 with TRBJ2-3, with 8 bases fitting TRBD2. Looked up from germline, CDR1 is PRHDT and CDR2 is FYEKMQ (reference sequence). The CDR3 has 14 residues. V lost 7 bases and J lost 1; bases outside the gene matches: 4. The CDR3 loop is CASTRSGGTDTQYF. The CDR3 DNA follows: TGTGCCAGCACCCGTAGCGGGGGCACAGATACGCAGTATTTT.

The J gene is TRBJ2-3, the V gene TRBV20-1; TRBD2 matches 8 bases. The CDR3 sequence is 15 residues long. Looked up from germline, CDR1 is DFQATT and CDR2 is SNEGSKA (reference sequence). Germline trimming cut 3 bases from V and 6 bases from J; bases unmatched to any gene: 11. As DNA, the CDR3 is TGCAGTGCTAGGGAACCACGGGGGGGCATTGATACGCAGTATTTT. Translated: CSAREPRGGIDTQYF.

The chain has TRBV5-1 and TRBJ2-1; D uncertain. The CDR3 sequence is 14 residues long. V was clipped by 5 bases and J by 4 bases, with 13 bases between them. The germline V gene has CDR1 SGHRS and CDR2 YFSETQ. CDR3 residues: CASRNPPGYNEQFF. In nucleotides, the CDR3 is TGCGCCAGCAGAAACCCCCCGGGTTACAATGAGCAGTTCTTC.

This chain connects TRBV27 to TRBJ2-2; no clear D gene. CDR3 length: 11 amino acids. V was cut by 2 bases and J by 7 bases, with 2 bases left in between. Germline CDR1 MNHEY, CDR2 SMNVEV (reference sequence). CDR3 sequence reads: CASSLLGELFF. The CDR3, as DNA: TGTGCCAGCAGTTTACTCGGGGAGCTGTTTTTT.

The rearrangement joins TRBV7-8 to TRBJ1-1; D not certain. There are 18 residues in the CDR3. V was clipped by 1 base and J by 1 base, with 19 bases between them. Germline V gene lookup returns CDR1 SGHVS and CDR2 FQNEAQ. CDR3 coding DNA: TGTGCCAGCAGCTTAGACCTGCGGTCCCTAACAGCGAACACTGAAGCTTTCTTT. Its translation: CASSLDLRSLTANTEAFF.